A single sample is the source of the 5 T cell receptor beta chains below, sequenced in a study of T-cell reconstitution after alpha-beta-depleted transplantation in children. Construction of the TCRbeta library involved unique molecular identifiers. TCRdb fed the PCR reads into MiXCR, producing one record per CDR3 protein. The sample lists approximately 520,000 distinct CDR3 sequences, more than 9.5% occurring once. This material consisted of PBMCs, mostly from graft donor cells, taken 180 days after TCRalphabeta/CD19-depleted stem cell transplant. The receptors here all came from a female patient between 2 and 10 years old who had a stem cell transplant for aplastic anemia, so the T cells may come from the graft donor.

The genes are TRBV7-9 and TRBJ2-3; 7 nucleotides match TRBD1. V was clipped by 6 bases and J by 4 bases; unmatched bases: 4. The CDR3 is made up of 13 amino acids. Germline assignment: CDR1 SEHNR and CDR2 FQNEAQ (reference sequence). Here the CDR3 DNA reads TGTGCCAGCAGAAGACAGGGCCCAGATACGCAGTATTTT. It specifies CASRRQGPDTQYF.

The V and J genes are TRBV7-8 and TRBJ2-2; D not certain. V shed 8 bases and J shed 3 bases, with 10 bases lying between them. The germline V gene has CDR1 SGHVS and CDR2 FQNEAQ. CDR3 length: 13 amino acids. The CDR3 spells CASPGRDTGELFF. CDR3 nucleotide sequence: TGTGCCAGCCCAGGAAGGGACACCGGGGAGCTGTTTTTT.

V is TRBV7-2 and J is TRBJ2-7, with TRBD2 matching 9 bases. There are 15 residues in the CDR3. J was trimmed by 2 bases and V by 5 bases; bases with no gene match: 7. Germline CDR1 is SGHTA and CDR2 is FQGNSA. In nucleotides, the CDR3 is TGTGCCAGCAGCCTGATGGGCGGGAGGGCCTACGAGCAGTACTTC. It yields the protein CASSLMGGRAYEQYF.

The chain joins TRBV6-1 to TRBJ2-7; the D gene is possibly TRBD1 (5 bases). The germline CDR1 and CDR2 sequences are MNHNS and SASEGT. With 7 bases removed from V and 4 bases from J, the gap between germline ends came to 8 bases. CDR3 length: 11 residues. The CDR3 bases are TGTGCCAGCAAGGGGCTTTACGAGCAGTACTTC. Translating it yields CASKGLYEQYF.

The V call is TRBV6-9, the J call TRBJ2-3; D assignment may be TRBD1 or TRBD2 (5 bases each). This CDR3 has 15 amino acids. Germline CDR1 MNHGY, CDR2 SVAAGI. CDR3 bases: TGTGCGTTCTCCCGGGATCCAGGGCCCACAGATACGCAGTATTTT. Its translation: CAFSRDPGPTDTQYF.